This entry lists 3 T cell receptor beta chains sequenced from one sample in a study of OX40 agonist ivuxolimab in advanced cancers. Libraries were prepared through the immunoSEQ multiplex PCR assay. What TCRdb holds here is the immuneACCESS table cut down to in-frame rearrangements. Part of the clones is not present; checked against another copy, under half of the missing clones reflect an unresolved V gene, and the others are unexplained. The sample table lists about 76,000 clones, around four fifths of them with a count of one. The leading ten clones occupy roughly 1.9% of the sample. Sequenced material: CD4+ or CD8+ T cells sorted from blood, taken in a trial of the OX40 agonist ivuxolimab. These receptors were taken from an adult with an advanced solid tumor such as melanoma, head and neck, liver or kidney cancer.

The gene calls are TRBV4-1 and TRBJ2-7, with D perhaps matching TRBD1 (5 bases). V lost 0 bases and J 5 bases, leaving 20 bases between the germline ends. The CDR3 loop spans 17 amino acids. The germline V gene has CDR1 MGHRA and CDR2 YSYEKL. The chain's CDR3 is CASSQESQGIRYHEQYF. CDR3 DNA: TGCGCCAGCAGCCAAGAGTCCCAGGGAATAAGGTACCACGAGCAGTACTTC.

The CDR3 protein is CASSFYTWTASYEQYF. The CDR3 coding sequence is TGTGCCAGCAGCTTTTACACGTGGACAGCCTCCTACGAGCAGTACTTC. The V call is TRBV7-2, the J call TRBJ2-7, with a tentative D call TRBD1 (6 bases). CDR1 is SGHTA, CDR2 FQGNSA, per germline. Trimming left V 3 bases short and J 0 bases short, with 15 bases between. The CDR3 spans 16 residues. Supplemented by reference TRBV7-2 and TRBJ2-7, the full variable domain reads GAGVSQSPSNKVTEKGKDVELRCDPISGHTALYWYRQSLGQGLEFLIYFQGNSAPDKSGLPSDRFSAERTGGSVSTLTIQRTQQEDSAVYLCASSFYTWTASYEQYFGPGTRLTVT.

V gene TRBV5-1 combines with J gene TRBJ1-1; no clear D. Trimming took off 4 bases at V and 1 base at J, with 11 bases between the two ends. The CDR3 consists of 14 residues. The germline gives CDR1 SGHRS, CDR2 YFSETQ. CDR3 DNA: TGCGCCAGCAGCCAACCCCCGGCGAACACTGAAGCTTTCTTT. This codes for CASSQPPANTEAFF. Combining the CDR3 with reference TRBV5-1 and TRBJ1-1 gives the whole variable domain KAGVTQTPRYLIKTRGQQVTLSCSPISGHRSVSWYQQTPGQGLQFLFEYFSETQRNKGNFPGRFSGRQFSNSRSEMNVSTLELGDSALYLCASSQPPANTEAFFGQGTRLTVV.